These 11 T cell receptor beta chains share one sample of origin, sequenced in a study of CD8 T cells in Susac syndrome. The RNA, roughly 0.5 to 1 ug, was put through reverse transcription using random hexamers. Each CDR3 protein is one row after TCRdb ran MiXCR on the immunoSEQ multiplex PCR reads. Counted here are 170,000 or so distinct CDR3 sequences, approximately 95% occurring once; the ten biggest clones make up about 0.12%. Sequencing used CD4+ T cells from PBMCs. The receptors come from a human donor with Susac syndrome.

The gene calls are TRBV28 and TRBJ2-7, with 8 bases aligning to TRBD2. Germline loops: CDR1 MDHEN, CDR2 SYDVKM. V was pared by 4 bases and J by 1 base, with 6 bases of the junction left unmatched. The CDR3 is made up of 15 amino acids. CDR3 sequence (DNA): TGTGCCAGCAGTTCCGCTACTAGCGGTTCCTACGAGCAGTACTTC. Its protein is CASSSATSGSYEQYF.

This chain uses TRBV7-9 with TRBJ2-7; TRBD1 matches 7 bases. In germline, CDR1 is SEHNR, CDR2 FQNEAQ (reference sequence). The CDR3 spans 14 residues. V was pared by 1 base and J by 4 bases, with 4 bases of the junction left unmatched. CDR3 DNA: TGTGCCAGCAGCTTAGAAGGCAGGGGGTACGAGCAGTACTTC. This sequence encodes CASSLEGRGYEQYF.

V is TRBV3-1 and J is TRBJ2-7; D ambiguous. This CDR3 contains 15 residues. Germline CDR1 is LGHDT and CDR2 is YNNKEL (reference sequence). Trimming stripped 2 bases from V and 0 bases from J, with 11 bases between. The CDR3 sequence: CASSQSLGHSYEQYV. For the CDR3, the DNA is TGTGCCAGCAGCCAAAGTTTAGGGCACTCCTACGAGCAGTACGTC.

V and J are TRBV20-1 and TRBJ1-4; D remains ambiguous. From germline, CDR1 is DFQATT and CDR2 SNEGSKA (reference sequence). The CDR3 runs to 13 residues. Trimming stripped 3 bases from V and 7 bases from J, with 12 bases between. In nucleotides, the CDR3 is TGCAGTGCTAGGACGACGGGAGGTGAAAAACTGTTTTTT. Its translation is CSARTTGGEKLFF.

The J gene is TRBJ2-1, the V gene TRBV4-3; 11 bases agree with TRBD2. Germline V CDR1 and CDR2: LGHNA, YSLEER. Trimming removed 5 bases from V and 2 bases from J; junction bases left unmatched: 2. CDR3 length equals 15 residues. The CDR3 nucleotides are TGCGCCAGCAGCACGACTAGCGGGGCCTACAATGAGCAGTTCTTC. It codes for CASSTTSGAYNEQFF.

The chain couples TRBV29-1 to TRBJ2-1; unclear D gene. CDR3 length: 14 amino acids. Germline values: CDR1 SQVTM, CDR2 ANQGSEA. Trimming cost V 4 bases and J 2 bases, with 12 bases left between them. CDR3 nucleotide sequence: TGCAGCGTTGCGCGGAACTGGGCCTACAATGAGCAGTTCTTC. Its translation: CSVARNWAYNEQFF.

The chain combines TRBV14 with TRBJ2-3, with a tentative D call TRBD2 (5 bases). V was pared by 2 bases and J by 3 bases, with 15 bases between. Germline CDR1 is SGHDN and CDR2 is FVKESK. The CDR3 consists of 16 residues. CDR3 sequence (DNA): TGTGCCAGCAGCCAACTTCCGGGGAAGGGAACAGATACGCAGTATTTT. As protein: CASSQLPGKGTDTQYF.

The chain recombines TRBV29-1 with TRBJ1-2; no firm D call. Germline lookup yields CDR1 SQVTM and CDR2 ANQGSEA. Trimming took off 2 bases at V and 3 bases at J, with 10 bases between the two ends. CDR3 length: 13 residues. The CDR3 loop is CSVEREEDYGYTF. In nucleotides, the CDR3 is TGCAGCGTTGAAAGAGAGGAAGACTATGGCTACACCTTC. The whole variable domain, remainder taken from reference TRBV29-1 and TRBJ1-2, is SAVISQKPSRDICQRGTSLTIQCQVDSQVTMMFWYRQQPGQSLTLIATANQGSEATYESGFVIDKFPISRPNLTFSTLTVSNMSPEDSSIYLCSVEREEDYGYTFGSGTRLTVV.

This chain uses TRBV5-1 with TRBJ2-5; D is unclear. Germline-derived CDR1 and CDR2 are SGHRS and YFSETQ. The CDR3 spans 12 residues. With 3 bases removed from V and 2 bases from J, the gap between germline ends came to 5 bases. In DNA, the CDR3 is TGCGCCAGCAGCTCACAGCAAGAGACCCAGTACTTC. This encodes CASSSQQETQYF.

The CDR3 loop reads CASSYSRPWSDTQYF. The CDR3 DNA sequence: TGTGCCAGCAGTTACTCCCGTCCGTGGTCAGATACGCAGTATTTT. V gene TRBV6-5 combines with J gene TRBJ2-3; no firm D call. The germline V gene has CDR1 MNHEY and CDR2 SVGAGI. Trimming cost V 0 bases and J 4 bases, with 11 bases left between them. The CDR3 is 15 residues long.

Regarding this clonotype: Sequence at one end of the junction differs from germline and may be a read error. The rearrangement joins TRBV30 to TRBJ2-7; TRBD1 might be the D (5 bases). The germline gives CDR1 GTSNPN, CDR2 SVGIG (reference sequence). CDR3 length: 14 amino acids. This CDR3 reads CAWSSGATAIEAVF. The CDR3, as DNA: TGTGCCTGGTCCTCTGGGGCAACCGCGATAGAAGCCGTATTC.